The T cell receptor (beta chain) described here comes from a study of blood T cell repertoires in COVID-19. Overall study: From the United States, Italy and Spain came samples of acute and convalescent COVID-19.

After removal of 4 bases from V and 5 bases from J, the junction contained 5 bases not matched to a gene. CDR1 and CDR2 (germline): LGHNA, YSLEER. The CDR3 consists of 16 residues. Sequencing used immunoSEQ multiplex PCR; TCRdb keeps in-frame clones, though not all of them. The table includes about 340,000 clones, approximately 87% detected once. Sequenced material: peripheral blood. The receptor's source is a woman in her fifties or sixties with COVID-19, enrolled during active disease. The rearrangement joins TRBV4-3 to TRBJ2-1; TRBD2 aligns across 13 bases. The DNA for the CDR3 is TGCGCCAGCAGCCGGGAGGGACTAGCGGGGAACAATGAGCAGTTCTTC. It is translated as CASSREGLAGNNEQFF.